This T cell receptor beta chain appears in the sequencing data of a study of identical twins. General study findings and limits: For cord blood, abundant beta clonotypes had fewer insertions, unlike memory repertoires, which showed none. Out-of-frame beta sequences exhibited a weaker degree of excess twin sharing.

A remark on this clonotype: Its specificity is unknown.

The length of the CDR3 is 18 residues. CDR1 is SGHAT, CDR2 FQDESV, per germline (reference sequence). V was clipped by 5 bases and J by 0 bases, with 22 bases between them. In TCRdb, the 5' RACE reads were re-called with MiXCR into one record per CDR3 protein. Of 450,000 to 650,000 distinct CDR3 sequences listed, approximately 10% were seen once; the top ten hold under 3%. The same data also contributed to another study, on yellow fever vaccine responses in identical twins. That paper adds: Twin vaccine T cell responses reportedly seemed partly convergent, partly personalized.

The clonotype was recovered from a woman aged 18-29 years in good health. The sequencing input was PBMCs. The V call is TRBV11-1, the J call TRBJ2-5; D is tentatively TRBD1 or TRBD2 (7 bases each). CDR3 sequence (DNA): TGTGCCAGCAGCCGCACGGGGGGCGGCAGGGGGTACCAAGAGACCCAGTACTTC. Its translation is CASSRTGGGRGYQETQYF.